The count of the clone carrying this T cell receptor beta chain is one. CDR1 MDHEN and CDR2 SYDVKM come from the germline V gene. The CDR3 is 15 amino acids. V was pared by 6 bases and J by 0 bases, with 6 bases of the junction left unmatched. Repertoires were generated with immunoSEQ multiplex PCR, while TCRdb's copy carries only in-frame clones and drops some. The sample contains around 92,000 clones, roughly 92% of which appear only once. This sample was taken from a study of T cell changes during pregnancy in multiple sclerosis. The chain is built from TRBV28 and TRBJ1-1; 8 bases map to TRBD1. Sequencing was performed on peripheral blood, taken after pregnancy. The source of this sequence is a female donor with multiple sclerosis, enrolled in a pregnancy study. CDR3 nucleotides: TGTGCCAGCAGGTGGACAGGGACTATGAACACTGAAGCTTTCTTT. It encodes CASRWTGTMNTEAFF.